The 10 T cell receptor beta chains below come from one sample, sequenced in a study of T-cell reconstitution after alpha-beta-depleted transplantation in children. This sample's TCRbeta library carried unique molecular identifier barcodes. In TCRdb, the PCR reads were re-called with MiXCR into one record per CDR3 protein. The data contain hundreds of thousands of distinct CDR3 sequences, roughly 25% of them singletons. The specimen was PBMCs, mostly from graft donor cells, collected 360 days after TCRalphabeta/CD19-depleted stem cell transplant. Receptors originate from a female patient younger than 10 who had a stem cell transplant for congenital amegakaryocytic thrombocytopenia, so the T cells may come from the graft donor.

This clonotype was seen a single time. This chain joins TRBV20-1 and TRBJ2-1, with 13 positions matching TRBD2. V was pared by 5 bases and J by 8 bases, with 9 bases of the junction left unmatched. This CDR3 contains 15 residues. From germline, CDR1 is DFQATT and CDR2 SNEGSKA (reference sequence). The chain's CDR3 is CSAPRTSGSLDEQFF. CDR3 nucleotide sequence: TGCAGTGCTCCTCGGACTAGCGGGAGCCTGGATGAGCAGTTCTTC.

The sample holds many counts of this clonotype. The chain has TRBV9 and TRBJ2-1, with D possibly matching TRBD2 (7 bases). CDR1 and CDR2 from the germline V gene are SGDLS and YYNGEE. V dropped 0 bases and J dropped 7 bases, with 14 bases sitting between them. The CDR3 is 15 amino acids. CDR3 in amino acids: CASSVARGARNEQFF. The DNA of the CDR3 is TGTGCCAGCAGCGTAGCCCGGGGGGCTAGGAATGAGCAGTTCTTC.

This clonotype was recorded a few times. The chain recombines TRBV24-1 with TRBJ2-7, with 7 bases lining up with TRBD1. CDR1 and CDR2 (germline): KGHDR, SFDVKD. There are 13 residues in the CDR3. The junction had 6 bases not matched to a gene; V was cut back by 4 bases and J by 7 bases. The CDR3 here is CATSETNRGEQYF. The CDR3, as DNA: TGTGCCACCAGTGAGACCAACAGGGGTGAGCAGTACTTC.

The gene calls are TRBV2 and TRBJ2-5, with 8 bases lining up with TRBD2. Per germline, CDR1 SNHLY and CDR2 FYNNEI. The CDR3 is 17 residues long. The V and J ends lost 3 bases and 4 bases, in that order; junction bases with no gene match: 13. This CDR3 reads CASSDSLSGTRGETQYF. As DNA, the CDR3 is TGTGCCAGCAGTGATTCACTTTCCGGGACTAGGGGAGAGACCCAGTACTTC.

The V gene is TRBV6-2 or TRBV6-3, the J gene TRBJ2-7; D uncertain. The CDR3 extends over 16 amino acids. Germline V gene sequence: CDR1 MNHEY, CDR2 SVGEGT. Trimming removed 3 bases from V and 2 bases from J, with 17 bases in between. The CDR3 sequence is CASSYSSGAVAYEQYF. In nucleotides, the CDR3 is TGTGCCAGCAGTTATTCCTCCGGCGCTGTAGCCTACGAGCAGTACTTC.

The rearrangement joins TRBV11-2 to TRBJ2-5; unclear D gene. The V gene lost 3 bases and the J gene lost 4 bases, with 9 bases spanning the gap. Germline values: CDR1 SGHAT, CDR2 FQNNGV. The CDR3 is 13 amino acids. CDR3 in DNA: TGTGCCAGCAGCTTTAACAACGGAGAGACCCAGTACTTC. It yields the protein CASSFNNGETQYF.

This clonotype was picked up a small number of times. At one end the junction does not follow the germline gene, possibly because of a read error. DNA of the CDR3: TGCAGCGTTGAAGGTCCCCCCCTGGGGGCAGGCTGCACCTTC. Protein sequence: CSVEGPPLGAGCTF. The chain employs TRBV29-1 and TRBJ1-2, with a possible D match to TRBD1 (6 bases). The CDR3 sequence is 14 residues long. Per the germline V gene, CDR1 is SQVTM and CDR2 is ANQGSEA.

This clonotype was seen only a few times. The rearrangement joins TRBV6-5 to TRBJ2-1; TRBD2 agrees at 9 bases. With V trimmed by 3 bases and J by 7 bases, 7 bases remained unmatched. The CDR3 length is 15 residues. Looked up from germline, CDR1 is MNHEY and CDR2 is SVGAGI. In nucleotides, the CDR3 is TGTGCCAGCAGTTATGTACTAGCGGGTCCAAATGAGCAGTTCTTC. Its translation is CASSYVLAGPNEQFF.

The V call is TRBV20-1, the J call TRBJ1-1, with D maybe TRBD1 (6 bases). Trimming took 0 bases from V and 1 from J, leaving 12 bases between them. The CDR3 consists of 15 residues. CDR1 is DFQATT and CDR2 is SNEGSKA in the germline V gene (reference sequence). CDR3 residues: CSARDPGGPNTEAFF. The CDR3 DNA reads TGCAGTGCTAGAGATCCCGGGGGCCCGAACACTGAAGCTTTCTTT.

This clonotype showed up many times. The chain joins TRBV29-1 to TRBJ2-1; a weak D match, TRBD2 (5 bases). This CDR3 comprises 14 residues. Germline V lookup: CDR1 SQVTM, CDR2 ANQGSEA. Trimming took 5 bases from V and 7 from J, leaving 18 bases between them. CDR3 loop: CSVLPGTNKNEQFF. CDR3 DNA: TGCAGCGTTCTTCCGGGAACCAACAAAAATGAGCAGTTCTTC.